The 26 T cell receptor beta chains below were found in one sample sequenced in a study of cytomegalovirus exposure and HLA in healthy donors. The PCR employed 60 Vbeta primers together with 13 Jbeta primers. Sequenced by immunoSEQ multiplex PCR; TCRdb stores in-frame clones only, minus some. The table records roughly 100,000 clones, about 81% of them present only once. Material: PBMCs. These receptors came from a man aged 30 to 45 in good health and CMV-seronegative.

This clone was seen only a few times. The CDR3 sequence: CASSQPGTGVYGYTF. The CDR3 nucleotides are TGCGCCAGCAGCCAACCCGGGACAGGGGTCTATGGCTACACCTTC. The chain uses TRBV4-1 and TRBJ1-2, with 10 positions matching TRBD1. Losses at the gene ends were 2 bases for V and 4 bases for J; bases not matched to a gene: 4. The CDR3 consists of 15 residues. Germline lookup yields CDR1 MGHRA and CDR2 YSYEKL.

This CDR3 is CASSLPGQGYPGELFF. In nucleotides, the CDR3 is TGTGCCAGCAGCCTCCCGGGACAGGGGTATCCCGGGGAGCTGTTTTTT. The rearrangement joins TRBV13 to TRBJ2-2; 10 bases fit TRBD1. Trimming removed 5 bases from V and 6 bases from J; junction bases left unmatched: 9. Germline CDR1 PRHDT, CDR2 FYEKMQ (reference sequence). CDR3 length equals 16 residues.

The chain employs TRBV7-9 and TRBJ2-5, with D perhaps TRBD2 (6 bases). Trimming cost V 2 bases and J 2 bases, with 9 bases left between them. CDR1 SEHNR and CDR2 FQNEAQ come from the germline V gene (reference sequence). The CDR3 has 14 amino acids. The DNA for the CDR3 is TGTGCCAGCAGCTTAAAGGGAGGTCAAGAGACCCAGTACTTC. It encodes CASSLKGGQETQYF.

A note on this clone: The junction departs from the called germline gene at one end, perhaps through a read error. The chain carries TRBV7-9 and TRBJ1-1; tentative D call: TRBD1 (5 bases). Germline loops: CDR1 SEHNR, CDR2 FQNEAQ (reference sequence). This CDR3 spans 12 amino acids. The DNA of the CDR3 is TGTGCCAGCAGGTTAGGGGCCGCTGAAGCTTTCTTT. Amino acids: CASRLGAAEAFF.

The gene calls are TRBV28 and TRBJ1-3; the match to TRBD1 covers 7 bases. The trim removed 2 bases at V and 2 bases at J, leaving 15 bases unmatched. The CDR3 spans 19 residues. Germline V gives CDR1 MDHEN, CDR2 SYDVKM. CDR3 in DNA: TGTGCCAGCAGTTTAGTGGGATTCAACCGGGACAGCCCTGGAAACACCATATATTTT. Amino acids: CASSLVGFNRDSPGNTIYF.

This clone was seen more than once but under ten times. The V call is TRBV28, the J call TRBJ1-1; weak D call: TRBD1 (5 bases). Germline loops: CDR1 MDHEN, CDR2 SYDVKM. CDR3 length: 14 amino acids. V was shortened by 6 bases and J by 0 bases, with 11 bases between the two germline ends. This CDR3 is CASRGGLMNTEAFF. In DNA, the CDR3 is TGTGCCAGCAGGGGGGGACTCATGAACACTGAAGCTTTCTTT.

This chain joins TRBV27 and TRBJ2-1, with TRBD2 identical over 8 bases. Per the germline V gene, CDR1 is MNHEY and CDR2 is SMNVEV (reference sequence). The J segment lost 6 bases and the V segment lost 6 bases, leaving 7 bases of the junction unmatched. This CDR3 has 14 amino acids. The CDR3 DNA follows: TGTGCCAGCAGCTCGGGCCTAGCGGGCAATGAGCAGTTCTTC. Translating gives CASSSGLAGNEQFF.

The chain uses TRBV19 and TRBJ2-7; TRBD1 matches at 9 bases. Trimming removed 1 base from V and 2 bases from J; junction bases left unmatched: 6. The CDR3 length is 16 residues. Per the germline V gene, CDR1 is LNHDA and CDR2 is SQIVND (reference sequence). The CDR3, as DNA: TGTGCCAGTAGTATAGCTTCATGGACAGGGGCCTACGAGCAGTACTTC. Translating gives CASSIASWTGAYEQYF.

The chain combines TRBV25-1 with TRBJ1-3; D perhaps matches TRBD1 (6 bases). In germline, CDR1 is MGHDK, CDR2 SYGVNS. This CDR3 has 16 residues. V gave up 4 bases and J gave up 0 bases, with 13 bases separating them. The CDR3: CASSGSGQSSGNTIYF. The CDR3 DNA reads as TGTGCCAGCAGTGGTTCGGGACAAAGCTCTGGAAACACCATATATTTT.

This rearrangement joins TRBV23-1 to TRBJ2-2, with a weak D call TRBD1 (6 bases). TRBV23-1 is recorded as an ORF, its role being uncertain. Trimming left V 0 bases short and J 2 bases short, with 19 bases between. The CDR3 spans 19 residues. The CDR3 nucleotides read TGCGCCAGCAGTCAATCCGGCCTAGGGGGAGAGGATAACACCGGGGAGCTGTTTTTT. It specifies CASSQSGLGGEDNTGELFF.

Only one count was recorded for this clone. The V gene is TRBV5-6, the J gene TRBJ1-2, with D possibly matching TRBD1 (6 bases). V gave up 2 bases and J gave up 4 bases, with 9 bases separating them. The length of the CDR3 is 13 residues. Germline assignment: CDR1 SGHDT and CDR2 YYEEEE. CDR3 loop: CASSLQGTYGYTF. The CDR3 DNA reads TGTGCCAGCAGCTTACAGGGAACCTATGGCTACACCTTC. Together with reference TRBV5-6 and TRBJ1-2, the CDR3 gives the full variable domain: DAGVTQSPTHLIKTRGQQVTLRCSPKSGHDTVSWYQQALGQGPQFIFQYYEEEERQRGNFPDRFSGHQFPNYSSELNVNALLLGDSALYLCASSLQGTYGYTFGSGTRLTVV.

The chain employs TRBV14 and TRBJ1-3, with 8 nucleotides matching TRBD1. CDR3 length equals 16 residues. The trim removed 3 bases at V and 2 bases at J, leaving 6 bases unmatched. Germline CDR1 reads SGHDN; CDR2 reads FVKESK. The CDR3 is CASSHEGQGAGNTIYF. The CDR3 bases are TGTGCCAGCAGCCATGAAGGACAGGGTGCTGGAAACACCATATATTTT.

J is TRBJ2-3 and V is TRBV9, with D possibly matching TRBD1 (5 bases). The germline CDR1 and CDR2 sequences are SGDLS and YYNGEE. This CDR3 is built from 14 residues. Trimming removed 4 bases at V and 1 base at J, with 10 bases between. CDR3 amino acids: CASSRQSGTDTQYF. The DNA for the CDR3 is TGTGCCAGCAGCCGACAGTCTGGCACAGATACGCAGTATTTT.

This clone turned up a few times. The rearrangement joins TRBV7-2 to TRBJ1-5; 8 bases agree with TRBD1. Germline CDR1 is SGHTA and CDR2 is FQGNSA. The length of the CDR3 is 14 residues. The J segment lost 6 bases and the V segment lost 4 bases, leaving 5 bases of the junction unmatched. CDR3 sequence reads: CASSSGQGGQPQHF. The CDR3, as DNA: TGTGCCAGCAGCTCAGGACAGGGCGGTCAGCCCCAGCATTTT. The variable domain in full, with the rest retrieved from reference TRBV7-2 and TRBJ1-5, is GAGVSQSPSNKVTEKGKDVELRCDPISGHTALYWYRQSLGQGLEFLIYFQGNSAPDKSGLPSDRFSAERTGGSVSTLTIQRTQQEDSAVYLCASSSGQGGQPQHFGDGTRLSIL.

In its sample, this clone was seen a few times. The chain is built from TRBV4-3 and TRBJ2-5, with TRBD2 as a possible D gene (5 bases). The CDR3 spans 15 residues. Germline V gene lookup returns CDR1 LGHNA and CDR2 YSLEER. The V end was cut by 0 bases, the J end by 5 bases, with 13 bases between. CDR3: CASSQERRGLETQYF. Written as DNA, the CDR3 is TGCGCCAGCAGCCAAGAAAGGAGAGGGTTGGAGACCCAGTACTTC.

The genes are TRBV11-2 and TRBJ2-1, with 10 bases matching TRBD1. The CDR3 sequence is 14 residues long. With V trimmed by 5 bases and J by 7 bases, 5 bases remained unmatched. Germline V gene lookup returns CDR1 SGHAT and CDR2 FQNNGV. The DNA of the CDR3 is TGTGCCAGCAGCCAGAGGGACAGGGGTAATGAGCAGTTCTTC. It specifies CASSQRDRGNEQFF.

The CDR3 loop is CATNRVGGYTYRSSYEQYF. As DNA, the CDR3 is TGTGCCACCAACCGCGTGGGCGGCTACACGTACAGGAGCTCCTACGAGCAGTACTTC. J is TRBJ2-5 and V is TRBV28, with a possible D match to TRBD1 (5 bases). The J call is in doubt because the DNA end fits TRBJ2-7 better. The CDR3 spans 19 residues. The germline gives CDR1 MDHEN, CDR2 SYDVKM.

V gene TRBV29-1 combines with J gene TRBJ2-7; 10 bases fit TRBD2. Germline V lookup: CDR1 SQVTM, CDR2 ANQGSEA. V lost 6 bases, J lost 9 bases, and 11 bases stayed unmatched. The CDR3 contains 13 residues. CDR3 region: CSVRTSGPSGQYF. The CDR3 DNA sequence: TGCAGCGTAAGGACTAGCGGACCCTCGGGGCAGTACTTC.

The chain recombines TRBV12-5 with TRBJ1-2; no clear D gene. Germline-derived CDR1 and CDR2 are LGHNT and FRNRAP. CDR3 length equals 16 residues. V was shortened by 1 base and J by 0 bases, with 12 bases between the two germline ends. The CDR3 nucleotides read TGTGCTAGTGGTTTGGCCCCACCTACCGCTAACTATGGCTACACCTTC. Translating gives CASGLAPPTANYGYTF.

The CDR3 loop reads CASSEPLNTGELFF. DNA for the CDR3: TGTGCCAGCAGCGAGCCCCTCAACACCGGGGAGCTGTTTTTT. The chain is built from TRBV7-2 and TRBJ2-2; the D is unclear. V shed 5 bases and J shed 2 bases, with 9 bases lying between them. Germline V CDR1 and CDR2: SGHTA, FQGNSA. There are 14 residues in the CDR3. Supplemented by reference TRBV7-2 and TRBJ2-2, the full variable domain reads GAGVSQSPSNKVTEKGKDVELRCDPISGHTALYWYRQSLGQGLEFLIYFQGNSAPDKSGLPSDRFSAERTGGSVSTLTIQRTQQEDSAVYLCASSEPLNTGELFFGEGSRLTVL.

This clone was seen only once. The chain has TRBV28 and TRBJ2-7; possible D gene TRBD1, 6 bases. Germline-derived CDR1 and CDR2 are MDHEN and SYDVKM. Trimming left V 1 base short and J 9 bases short, with 13 bases between. This CDR3 contains 13 residues. The DNA for the CDR3 is TGTGCCAGCAGTTTATCTAAACAGGGTGTGCAGTACTTC. Translation: CASSLSKQGVQYF.

This clone was recorded only once. V usage is TRBV7-9 and J usage is TRBJ2-3; 10 positions match TRBD1. The CDR3 has 16 residues. Germline-derived CDR1 and CDR2 are SEHNR and FQNEAQ (reference sequence). V gave up 7 bases and J gave up 3 bases; unmatched junction bases: 10. The DNA for the CDR3 is TGTGCCAGCACCTACCGGGACAGGGGCGCGACAGATACGCAGTATTTT. Translated, it gives CASTYRDRGATDTQYF.

The V gene is TRBV11-2, the J gene TRBJ2-7; D uncertain. The CDR3 is made up of 11 amino acids. V was trimmed by 1 base and J by 12 bases, leaving 10 bases between them. Germline CDR1 SGHAT, CDR2 FQNNGV. CDR3 in DNA: TGTGCCAGCAGCTTAGCGGCAGCGCTGTACTTC. Residues: CASSLAAALYF.

The chain couples TRBV5-1 to TRBJ2-6; TRBD1 aligns across 12 bases. CDR1 and CDR2 (germline): SGHRS, YFSETQ. This CDR3 spans 19 amino acids. Unmatched junction bases numbered 8, after V lost 0 bases and J lost 4 bases. CDR3 nucleotide sequence: TGCGCCAGCAGCTTGGTACCGGGACAGGGGGCGTTAGGGGCCAACGTCCTGACTTTC. It is translated as CASSLVPGQGALGANVLTF. The full variable domain, with the rest looked up from reference TRBV5-1 and TRBJ2-6, is KAGVTQTPRYLIKTRGQQVTLSCSPISGHRSVSWYQQTPGQGLQFLFEYFSETQRNKGNFPGRFSGRQFSNSRSEMNVSTLELGDSALYLCASSLVPGQGALGANVLTFGAGSRLTVL.

The chain couples TRBV2 to TRBJ1-4; 7 nucleotides agree with TRBD1. Germline V gives CDR1 SNHLY, CDR2 FYNNEI. This CDR3 region has 14 residues. Trimming took 6 bases from V and 8 from J; bases not matched to a gene: 9. CDR3 residues: CASRGQPLGEKLFF. CDR3 DNA: TGTGCCAGCAGGGGACAGCCCCTGGGGGAAAAACTGTTTTTT.

The chain uses TRBV4-1 and TRBJ2-7, with a possible D match to TRBD2 (6 bases). CDR3 length: 13 residues. Germline V gene sequence: CDR1 MGHRA, CDR2 YSYEKL. V was shortened by 0 bases and J by 3 bases, with 6 bases between the two germline ends. The CDR3 region is CASSQEEGYEQYF. The CDR3 region has the DNA TGCGCCAGCAGCCAAGAGGAGGGCTACGAGCAGTACTTC.